This T cell receptor (beta chain) was sequenced in a study of blood T cells in healthy people across ages (dated by TCRdb to 2013 to 2016). Regarding the research as a whole: In model experiments, template switching captured about one uniquely barcoded TCR beta cDNA molecule for every two T cells. Donors were grouped into four age groups: young (average approximately 16 years), middle-aged (less than 40), aged (62) and long-lived (about 82). The study analyzed two additional independent replicas of 1 million unique cDNA reads from the same blood draw for two donors, one aged 18 to 30 and one aged 80 or older. Age-related changes in TCR beta repertoire diversity were measured in the study by deep sequencing normalized with unique cDNA molecular identifiers.

The CDR3 spans 19 residues, from the cysteine through the phenylalanine. The sequence is cut down to CDR3 DNA, 57 bases in frame from base 1. Taken from the germline V gene, the CDR1 and CDR2 loops are SGHRS and YFSETQ. Relative to germline, V is missing 0 bases and J is missing 7 bases, with 20 bases of the junction outside any gene match. In regard to this clonotype: The antigen this receptor binds is unknown. Base quality data are lacking; no much larger clone is found one base away.

Summary of the overall study and its limitations: Total diversity estimates from one million sequenced T cells were considered lower bounds and underestimates. There was a strong correlation between observed TCR beta diversity and the percentage of naive T cells measured by flow cytometry. Observed TCR beta diversity per million T cells fell roughly linearly with age, and a significant reduction was already apparent by age roughly 40. Because donor CMV infection status was unknown, age-related changes in expanded clonotypes were potentially confounded. Since profiling was done on bulk unsorted PBMCs, naive and antigen-experienced compartments could not be conclusively compared. The long-lived group showed more naive CD4+ T cells, fewer expanded clones and increased TCR diversity than the aged group, suggesting age selection.

Donors were a few dozen systemically healthy Caucasian individuals from Russia aged 6 to 90 years. Each donor gave approximately 9.4 milliliters of peripheral blood, drawn into EDTA-treated Vacutainer tubes. Ficoll-Paque density-gradient centrifugation was used to isolate PBMCs, with at least 6.5 million per sample. Trizol reagent was used to extract total RNA from the PBMCs, yielding at least 5 micrograms per sample. For every donor, an aliquot of PBMCs went through flow cytometry to measure the percentages of naive CD45RAhigh/CD27high T cells. The library was prepared using 5' RACE. Instrument used: Illumina HiSeq 2500. The second PCR ran for roughly 7 to 12 cycles and used a J-beta primer mix along with a sample-barcoded 5' primer. Each TCR beta cDNA molecule received a unique molecular identifier from a template-switch 5' adaptor carrying 12 random nucleotides. Each sample yielded at least 2.5 million CDR3-containing paired-end reads. First-strand cDNA was synthesized from all RNA with the Mint cDNA synthesis kit, primed by a TRBC-specific oligonucleotide. Following uracil-DNA glycosylase treatment, all cDNA underwent a first 18-cycle PCR with the universal primers M1SS and BC2_uni_R. The source study handled its data this way. For normalization, 1 million high-quality reads, each with a distinct molecular identifier, were randomly selected from each sample. Instead of being binned into consensus sequences, reads that shared molecular identifiers were thrown out. CDR3 identification, clonotype clustering and error correction used MiTCR with a Q25 quality threshold and the strictest error-elimination algorithm. Lower-bound total TCR beta diversity was estimated with a nonparametric unseen species model using Euler transformation. The public reads were reprocessed in TCRdb via fastp at Q25 and MiXCR, keeping in-frame beta chains. Rows with a matching CDR3 protein are joined into one entry that keeps the most common DNA and genes. It is TCRdb's table, rather than the study itself, that gives the V and J calls and clone size. The sample includes approximately 780,000 distinct CDR3 sequences, with around a quarter observed a single time. The top ten clones comprise about 3% of the sample.

These same data were also listed under a study on T cells of mothers and their children. The second source states: The donors were nine systemically healthy Caucasian individuals, made up of three mothers and their six children. cDNA synthesis consumed the entire amount of extracted RNA, loaded at approximately 1.6 ug RNA in each 15 ul reaction. In the second PCR, sample barcodes and 2-4 random nucleotides were introduced via the M1S primer. Each mother yielded over 9.5 million TCR beta CDR3 reads and each child 3 million to 3.5 million reads. TCR recombination output is similarly shaped by thymic selection in related and unrelated pairs, with a minor effect exerted by inherited differences. Normalized repertoire overlap in related mother-child pairs was always slightly higher than in unrelated mother-child pairs, but the difference was never significant. Persistent microchimeric T cell clones were not detected, at a sensitivity of 95 to 100 clones per million clonotypes. The study used deep NGS to compare TCR beta repertoires of mothers and children, seeking features distinguishing related mother-child pairs from unrelated individuals. The mean age was around 42 +/- 4 years for the mothers and approximately 11 +/- 4 years for the children. After adapter ligation with NEBNext reagents, the libraries were sequenced on Illumina HiSeq 2000 with 100+100 nt paired-end reads. To prevent cross-contamination, the mother and child libraries were prepared a month apart and were sequenced in separate runs. Each donor had between about 500,000 and 2,100,000 distinct TCR beta clonotypes identified. Naive TCR beta clonotypes were estimated from low-frequency clonotypes matched to each donor's FACS-determined naive share, without sorting.

The receptor was isolated from a boy younger than 18 in good health. Sequenced: blood. The sequence links TRBV5-1 to TRBJ2-3, and TRBD1 aligns with 7 junction nucleotides. The CDR3 protein sequence reads: CASSLADSGQRQGLNTQYF. In nucleotides, the sequence is TGCGCCAGCAGCTTGGCCGATTCGGGACAGAGACAGGGCTTAAATACGCAGTATTTT. The full variable domain, completed from the reference TRBV5-1 and TRBJ2-3 proteins outside the CDR3, reads KAGVTQTPRYLIKTRGQQVTLSCSPISGHRSVSWYQQTPGQGLQFLFEYFSETQRNKGNFPGRFSGRQFSNSRSEMNVSTLELGDSALYLCASSLADSGQRQGLNTQYFGPGTRLTVL.